Shown below are 8 T cell receptor beta chains from a single sample sequenced in a study of a mutant IDH1 vaccine in newly diagnosed glioma. Time point noted: week 23, last vaccination. Doses of 300 ug of mutant IDH1 20-mer peptide were given with topical imiquimod. Data came from immunoSEQ multiplex PCR; TCRdb stores just in-frame clones and leaves some out. In the table there are roughly 74,000 clones, 85% to 90% of which are singletons. Which antigens these TCRs recognize remains unknown. Material: PBMCs, obtained from a glioma patient whose treatment included an IDH1 peptide vaccine. These receptors were taken from a woman in her fifties or sixties with glioma.

The chain couples TRBV27 to TRBJ1-6; TRBD1 might be the D (5 bases). CDR3 length: 15 residues. CDR1 and CDR2 from the germline V gene are MNHEY and SMNVEV (reference sequence). With 6 bases removed from V and 0 bases from J, the gap between germline ends came to 9 bases. The CDR3 here is CASRNRSSYNSPLHF. The CDR3 nucleotides are TGTGCCAGCAGGAACAGGAGCTCCTATAATTCACCCCTCCACTTT.

The genes are TRBV27 and TRBJ2-1; TRBD2 aligns across 10 bases. CDR1 is MNHEY and CDR2 is SMNVEV in the germline V gene (reference sequence). Losses at the gene ends were 3 bases for V and 0 bases for J; bases not matched to a gene: 8. This CDR3 contains 18 residues. The chain's CDR3 is CASSLTSGLRASYNEQFF. DNA of the CDR3: TGTGCCAGCAGTTTGACTAGCGGGTTGAGGGCCTCCTACAATGAGCAGTTCTTC.

This clone was found a few times. The chain couples TRBV6-1 to TRBJ1-5; D remains unclear. CDR1 is MNHNS and CDR2 is SASEGT in the germline V gene. The V end lost 2 bases, the J end lost 5 bases, and 1 base lay between the germline ends. The CDR3 is 11 residues long. CDR3 sequence: CASSEHQPQHF. The CDR3 nucleotides read TGTGCCAGCAGTGAACATCAGCCCCAGCATTTT.

V is TRBV19 and J is TRBJ1-5, with a possible D match to TRBD1 (5 bases). The CDR3 is 16 amino acids. From germline, CDR1 is LNHDA and CDR2 SQIVND (reference sequence). Trimming removed 6 bases at V and 0 bases at J, with 15 bases between. In DNA form, the CDR3 reads TGTGCCAGTAGCCCCTGGGACTTCTATAGCAATCAGCCCCAGCATTTT. Residues: CASSPWDFYSNQPQHF.

CDR3: CSVEGGREINNEQFF. The CDR3 coding sequence is TGCAGCGTTGAAGGCGGGCGGGAGATCAACAATGAGCAGTTCTTC. The rearrangement links TRBV29-1 to TRBJ2-1; 7 nucleotides line up with TRBD2. Trimming at V came to 1 base and at J to 5 bases, leaving 8 bases not matched to a gene. This CDR3 contains 15 residues. Germline V gives CDR1 SQVTM, CDR2 ANQGSEA.

The V and J genes are TRBV6-1 and TRBJ1-2; 7 bases agree with TRBD1. The ends lost 3 bases at V and 3 bases at J; junction bases unmatched: 16. CDR1 and CDR2 from the germline V gene are MNHNS and SASEGT. CDR3 size: 18 residues. The CDR3 sequence: CASSEQGYRHRGDYGYTF. DNA of the CDR3: TGTGCCAGCAGTGAGCAGGGTTATAGGCACAGGGGCGACTATGGCTACACCTTC.

V is TRBV7-3 and J is TRBJ2-5, with D maybe TRBD1 (6 bases). The CDR3 is made up of 16 amino acids. Germline V gene data show CDR1 as SGHTA and CDR2 as FQGTGA. Trimming removed 1 base from V and 2 bases from J, with 14 bases in between. CDR3 sequence reads: CASSLKGDPLQETQYF. CDR3 nucleotides: TGTGCCAGCAGCTTAAAGGGGGATCCCCTACAAGAGACCCAGTACTTC.

The V gene is TRBV19, the J gene TRBJ1-4, with a possible D match to TRBD1 (6 bases). Germline CDR1 and CDR2: LNHDA and SQIVND (reference sequence). Trimming removed 3 bases from V and 5 bases from J, with 16 bases in between. The CDR3 spans 16 residues. CDR3 in amino acids: CASSMDSWGQNEKLFF. The DNA for the CDR3 is TGTGCCAGTAGTATGGACAGTTGGGGCCAAAATGAAAAACTGTTTTTT.